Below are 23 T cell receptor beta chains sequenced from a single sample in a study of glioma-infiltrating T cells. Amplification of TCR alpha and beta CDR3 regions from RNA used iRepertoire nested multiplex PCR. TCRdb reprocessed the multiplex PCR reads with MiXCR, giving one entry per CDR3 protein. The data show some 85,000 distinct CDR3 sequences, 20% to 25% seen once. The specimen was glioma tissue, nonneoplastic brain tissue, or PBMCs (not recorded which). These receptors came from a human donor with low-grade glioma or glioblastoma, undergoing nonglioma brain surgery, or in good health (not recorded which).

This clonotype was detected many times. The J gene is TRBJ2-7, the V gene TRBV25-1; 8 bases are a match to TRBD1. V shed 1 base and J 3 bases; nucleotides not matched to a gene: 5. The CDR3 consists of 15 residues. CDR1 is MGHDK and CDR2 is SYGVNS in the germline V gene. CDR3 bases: TGTGCCAGCAGTGAATCGACAGGGGTCTTCTACGAGCAGTACTTC. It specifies CASSESTGVFYEQYF.

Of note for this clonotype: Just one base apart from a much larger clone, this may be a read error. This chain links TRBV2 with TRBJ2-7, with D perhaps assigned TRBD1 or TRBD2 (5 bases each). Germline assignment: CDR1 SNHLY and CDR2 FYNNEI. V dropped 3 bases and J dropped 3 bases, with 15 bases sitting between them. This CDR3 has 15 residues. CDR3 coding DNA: TGTGCCAGCAGTGAGTTCGGGACGGAGGTCTACGAGCAGTACTTC. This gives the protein CASSEFGTEVYEQYF.

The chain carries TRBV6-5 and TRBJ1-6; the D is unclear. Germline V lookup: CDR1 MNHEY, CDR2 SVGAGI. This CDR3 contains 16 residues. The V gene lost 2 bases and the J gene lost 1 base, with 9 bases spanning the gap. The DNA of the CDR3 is TGTGCCAGCAGTTACATGGGAGAGTCCTATAATTCACCCCTCCACTTT. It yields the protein CASSYMGESYNSPLHF.

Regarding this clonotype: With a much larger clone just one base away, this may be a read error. Written as DNA, the CDR3 is TGTGCCAGCAGCCCCGCGGGGGGCGTGGATACGCAGTATTTT. Its translation: CASSPAGGVDTQYF. The chain has TRBV7-6 and TRBJ2-3, with 8 bases lining up with TRBD2. Germline CDR1 reads SGHVS; CDR2 reads FNYEAQ. J was trimmed by 6 bases and V by 5 bases; bases with no gene match: 7. The CDR3 runs to 14 residues.

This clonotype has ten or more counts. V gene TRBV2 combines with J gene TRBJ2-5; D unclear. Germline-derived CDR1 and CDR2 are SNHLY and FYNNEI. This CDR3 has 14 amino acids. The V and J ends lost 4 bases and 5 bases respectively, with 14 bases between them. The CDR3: CASSAGPAWETQYF. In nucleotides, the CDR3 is TGTGCCAGCAGTGCCGGTCCAGCCTGGGAGACCCAGTACTTC.

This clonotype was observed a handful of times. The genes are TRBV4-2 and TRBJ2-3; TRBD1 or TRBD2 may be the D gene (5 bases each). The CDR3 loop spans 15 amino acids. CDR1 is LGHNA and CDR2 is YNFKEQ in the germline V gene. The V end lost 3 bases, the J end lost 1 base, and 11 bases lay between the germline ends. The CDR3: CASSQGDGGTDTQYF. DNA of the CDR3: TGTGCCAGCAGCCAGGGGGACGGGGGCACAGATACGCAGTATTTT.

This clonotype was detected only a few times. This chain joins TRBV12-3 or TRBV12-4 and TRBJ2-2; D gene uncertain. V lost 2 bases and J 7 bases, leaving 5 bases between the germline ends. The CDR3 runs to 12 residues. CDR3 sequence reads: CASSLSVGELFF. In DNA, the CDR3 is TGTGCCAGCAGTTTATCGGTCGGGGAGCTGTTTTTT.

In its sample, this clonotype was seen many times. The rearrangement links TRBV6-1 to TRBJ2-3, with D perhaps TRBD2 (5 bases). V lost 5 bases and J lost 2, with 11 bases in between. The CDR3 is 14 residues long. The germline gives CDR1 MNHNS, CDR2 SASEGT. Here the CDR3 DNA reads TGTGCCAGCAGTCCGAGGGTCATCACAGATACGCAGTATTTT. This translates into CASSPRVITDTQYF.

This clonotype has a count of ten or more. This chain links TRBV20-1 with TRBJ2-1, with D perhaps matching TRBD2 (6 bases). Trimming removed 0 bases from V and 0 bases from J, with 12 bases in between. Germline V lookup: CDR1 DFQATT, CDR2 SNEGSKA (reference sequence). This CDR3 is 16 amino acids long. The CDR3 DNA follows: TGCAGTGCTAGAGATCCTAGCGCCGGCTCCTACAATGAGCAGTTCTTC. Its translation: CSARDPSAGSYNEQFF.

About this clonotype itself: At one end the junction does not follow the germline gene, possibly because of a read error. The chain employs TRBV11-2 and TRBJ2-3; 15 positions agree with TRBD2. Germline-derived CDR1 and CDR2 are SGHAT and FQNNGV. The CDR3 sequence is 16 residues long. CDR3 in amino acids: CASSPPGLAGGDTQYF. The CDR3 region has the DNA TGCGCCAGCAGCCCCCCCGGACTAGCGGGGGGGGATACGCAGTATTTT.

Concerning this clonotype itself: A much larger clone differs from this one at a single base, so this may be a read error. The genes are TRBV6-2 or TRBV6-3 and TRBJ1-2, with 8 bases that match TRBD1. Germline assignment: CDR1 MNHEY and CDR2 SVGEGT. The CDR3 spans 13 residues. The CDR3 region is CASRATGEEVYTF. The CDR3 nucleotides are TGCGCCAGCAGGGCGACAGGGGAGGAGGTCTACACCTTC.

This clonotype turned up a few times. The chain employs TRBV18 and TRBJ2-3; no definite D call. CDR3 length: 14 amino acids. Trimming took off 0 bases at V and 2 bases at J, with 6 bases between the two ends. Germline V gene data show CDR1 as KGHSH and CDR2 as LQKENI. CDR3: CASSPPTVTDTQYF. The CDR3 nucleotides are TGTGCCAGCTCACCACCAACGGTCACAGATACGCAGTATTTT.

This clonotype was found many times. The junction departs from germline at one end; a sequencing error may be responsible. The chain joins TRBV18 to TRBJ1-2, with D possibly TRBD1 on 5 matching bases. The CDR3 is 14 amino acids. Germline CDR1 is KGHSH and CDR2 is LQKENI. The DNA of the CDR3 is TGTGCCAGCTCCCCACAGGATTTTAACTATGGCTACACCTTC. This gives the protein CASSPQDFNYGYTF.

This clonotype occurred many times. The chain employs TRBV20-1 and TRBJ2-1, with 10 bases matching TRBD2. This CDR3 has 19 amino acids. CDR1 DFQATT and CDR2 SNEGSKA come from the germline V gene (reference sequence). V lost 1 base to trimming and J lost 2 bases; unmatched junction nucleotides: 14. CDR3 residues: CSARGSEASGRQAYNEQFF. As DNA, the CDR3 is TGCAGTGCTAGAGGTTCGGAGGCTAGCGGGAGACAGGCCTACAATGAGCAGTTCTTC.

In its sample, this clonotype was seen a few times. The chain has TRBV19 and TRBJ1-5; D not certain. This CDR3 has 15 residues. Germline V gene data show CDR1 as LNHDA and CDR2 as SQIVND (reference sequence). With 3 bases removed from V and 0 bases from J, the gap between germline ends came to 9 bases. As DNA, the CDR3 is TGTGCCAGTAGTATTCTCCCGTATAGCAATCAGCCCCAGCATTTT. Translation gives CASSILPYSNQPQHF.

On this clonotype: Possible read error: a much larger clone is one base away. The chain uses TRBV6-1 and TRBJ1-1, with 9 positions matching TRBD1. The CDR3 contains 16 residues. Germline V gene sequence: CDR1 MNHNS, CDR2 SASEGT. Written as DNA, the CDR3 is TGTGCCAGCAGTGAATTGGACAGGGGCTCGGGCACTAAAGCTTTCTTT. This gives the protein CASSELDRGSGTKAFF.

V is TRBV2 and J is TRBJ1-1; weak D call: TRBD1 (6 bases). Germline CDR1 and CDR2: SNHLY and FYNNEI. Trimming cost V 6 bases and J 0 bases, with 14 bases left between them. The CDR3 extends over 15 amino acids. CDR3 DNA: TGTGCCAGCAGGGGGCTTAGACAGGTGAACACTGAAGCTTTCTTT. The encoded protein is CASRGLRQVNTEAFF.

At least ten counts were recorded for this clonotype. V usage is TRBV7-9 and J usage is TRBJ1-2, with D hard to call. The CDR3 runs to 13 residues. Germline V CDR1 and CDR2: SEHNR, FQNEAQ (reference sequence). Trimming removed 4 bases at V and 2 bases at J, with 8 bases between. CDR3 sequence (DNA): TGTGCCAGCAGCTACGACGGGAACTATGGCTACACCTTC. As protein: CASSYDGNYGYTF.

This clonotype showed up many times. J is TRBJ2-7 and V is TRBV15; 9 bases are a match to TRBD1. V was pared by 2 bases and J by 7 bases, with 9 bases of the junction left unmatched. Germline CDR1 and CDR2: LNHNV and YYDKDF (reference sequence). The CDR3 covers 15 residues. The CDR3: CATSRPSTGGEEQYF. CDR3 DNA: TGTGCCACCAGCAGACCGTCTACAGGGGGCGAAGAGCAGTACTTC. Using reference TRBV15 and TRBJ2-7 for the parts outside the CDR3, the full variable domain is DAMVIQNPRYQVTQFGKPVTLSCSQTLNHNVMYWYQQKSSQAPKLLFHYYDKDFNNEADTPDNFQSRRPNTSFCFLDIRSPGLGDTAMYLCATSRPSTGGEEQYFGPGTRLTVT.

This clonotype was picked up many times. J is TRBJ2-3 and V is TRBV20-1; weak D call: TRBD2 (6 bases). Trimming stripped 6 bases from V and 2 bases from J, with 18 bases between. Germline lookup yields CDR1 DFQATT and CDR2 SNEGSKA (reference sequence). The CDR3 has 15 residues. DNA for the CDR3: TGCAGTGCCTATGACCCGCGGGGTCTCACAGATACGCAGTATTTT. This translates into CSAYDPRGLTDTQYF.

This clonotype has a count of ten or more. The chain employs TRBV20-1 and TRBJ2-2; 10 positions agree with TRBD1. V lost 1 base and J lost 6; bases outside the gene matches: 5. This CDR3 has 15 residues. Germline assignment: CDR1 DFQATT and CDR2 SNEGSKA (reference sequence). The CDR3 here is CSARVGTGAPGELFF. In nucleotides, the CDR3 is TGCAGTGCTAGAGTGGGGACAGGGGCTCCCGGGGAGCTGTTTTTT.

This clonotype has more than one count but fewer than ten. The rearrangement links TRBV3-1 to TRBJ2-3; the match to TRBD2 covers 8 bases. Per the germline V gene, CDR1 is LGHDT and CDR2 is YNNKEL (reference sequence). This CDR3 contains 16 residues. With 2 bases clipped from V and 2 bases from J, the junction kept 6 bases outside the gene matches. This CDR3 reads CASSQTGLGITDTQYF. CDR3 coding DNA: TGTGCCAGCAGCCAAACGGGACTAGGGATCACAGATACGCAGTATTTT.

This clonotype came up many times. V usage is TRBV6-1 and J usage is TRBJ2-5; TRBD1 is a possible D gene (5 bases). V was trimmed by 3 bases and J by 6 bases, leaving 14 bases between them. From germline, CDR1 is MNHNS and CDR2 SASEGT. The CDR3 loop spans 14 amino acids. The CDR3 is CASSDRVGEQTQYF. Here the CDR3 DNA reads TGTGCCAGCAGTGACAGGGTTGGGGAACAGACCCAGTACTTC.